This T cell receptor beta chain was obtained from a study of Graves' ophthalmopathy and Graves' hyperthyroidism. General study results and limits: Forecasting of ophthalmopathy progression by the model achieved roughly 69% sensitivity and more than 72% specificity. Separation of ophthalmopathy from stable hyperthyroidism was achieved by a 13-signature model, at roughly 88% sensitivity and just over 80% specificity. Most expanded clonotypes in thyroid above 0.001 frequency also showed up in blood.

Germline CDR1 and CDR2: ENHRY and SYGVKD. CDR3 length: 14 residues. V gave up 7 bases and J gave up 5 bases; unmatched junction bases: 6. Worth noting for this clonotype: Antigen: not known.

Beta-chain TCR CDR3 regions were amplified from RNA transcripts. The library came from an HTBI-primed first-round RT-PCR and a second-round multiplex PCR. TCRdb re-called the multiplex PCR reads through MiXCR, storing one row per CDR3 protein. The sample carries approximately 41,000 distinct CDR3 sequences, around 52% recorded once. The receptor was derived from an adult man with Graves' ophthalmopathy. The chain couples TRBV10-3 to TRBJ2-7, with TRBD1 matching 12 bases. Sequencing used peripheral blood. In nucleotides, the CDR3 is TGTGCCATCACCGGGACAGGGGGCGTAAACGAGCAGTACTTC. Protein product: CAITGTGGVNEQYF.